This T cell receptor (beta chain) was recorded in a study of vaccination effects on CD4 cells after COVID-19. Notes on the study in general: Common cold coronavirus cross-reactivity was shown by only 1 of 255 vaccine-induced clones in healthy vaccinees. In the study, convalescent patients were few, and early post-infection timepoints were absent. In the late period after vaccination, infection- and vaccine-induced clones contracted markedly.

The assay was immunoSEQ multiplex PCR, and TCRdb's table has in-frame clones only and misses some. This table holds approximately 26,000 clones, around 67% found once. Concerning this clone itself: The antigen is unknown.

In the ViraFEST assay, antigen-specific CD4+ clonotypes were identified by expansion after peptide-pool stimulation. Once cultured for roughly 10 days, the cells underwent separation to obtain CD4+ T cells. Either the mRNA-1273 or the BNT162b2 vaccine was given to participants as two doses. V gave up 2 bases and J gave up 1 base; unmatched junction bases: 1. Germline V gene sequence: CDR1 MNHNS, CDR2 SASEGT. The CDR3 contains 15 residues. The rearrangement links TRBV6-1 to TRBJ2-7; TRBD2 matches 11 bases. This TCR derives from a human donor who received a COVID-19 vaccine. This material consisted of CD4+ T cells from PBMCs cultured with HCoV-NL63 spike peptides, taken after COVID-19 vaccination. Here the CDR3 DNA reads TGTGCCAGCAGTGAAATAGCGGGAGGGTCCTACGAGCAGTACTTC. It encodes CASSEIAGGSYEQYF.